This T cell receptor beta chain was sequenced in a study of blood T cell repertoires in COVID-19. Background on the study: Specimens from acute and convalescent COVID-19 originated in the United States, Italy and Spain.

Original data processing: Counts of nucleated cells, estimated from reference gene primer amplification, were obtained. Profiled with immunoSEQ multiplex PCR; TCRdb holds only in-frame clones, not every one. Clonal size and the V and J genes are those of that table, whereas D and trimming came from the DNA. The sample consists of approximately 670,000 clones, 75% to 90% of them appearing once. This receptor was identified in a woman between 18 and 29 years old with acute or convalescent COVID-19. Specimen: peripheral blood.

The CDR3 DNA reads TGTGCCAGTAGTATAGAGGGGGCAGGGATGCGGCCAACTAACTATGGCTACACCTTC. Protein: CASSIEGAGMRPTNYGYTF. The chain links TRBV19 to TRBJ1-2; tentative D call: TRBD1 (6 bases). The germline V gene has CDR1 LNHDA and CDR2 SQIVND (reference sequence). The V end lost 0 bases, the J end lost 0 bases, and 20 bases lay between the germline ends. This CDR3 has 19 amino acids. Filled out from reference TRBV19 and TRBJ1-2, the complete variable domain reads DGGITQSPKYLFRKEGQNVTLSCEQNLNHDAMYWYRQDPGQGLRLIYYSQIVNDFQKGDIAEGYSVSREKKESFPLTVTSAQKNPTAFYLCASSIEGAGMRPTNYGYTFGSGTRLTVV.